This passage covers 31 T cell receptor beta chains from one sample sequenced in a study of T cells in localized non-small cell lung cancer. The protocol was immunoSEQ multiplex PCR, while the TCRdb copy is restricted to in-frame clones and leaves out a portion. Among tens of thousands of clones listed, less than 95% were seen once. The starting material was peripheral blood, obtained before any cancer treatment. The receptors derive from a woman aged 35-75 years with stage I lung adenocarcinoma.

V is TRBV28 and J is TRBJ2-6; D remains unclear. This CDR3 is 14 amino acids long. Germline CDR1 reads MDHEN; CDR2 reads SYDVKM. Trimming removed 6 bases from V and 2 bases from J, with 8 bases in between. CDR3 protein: CASRNPPGANVLTF. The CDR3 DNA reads TGTGCCAGCAGGAACCCCCCTGGGGCCAACGTCCTGACTTTC.

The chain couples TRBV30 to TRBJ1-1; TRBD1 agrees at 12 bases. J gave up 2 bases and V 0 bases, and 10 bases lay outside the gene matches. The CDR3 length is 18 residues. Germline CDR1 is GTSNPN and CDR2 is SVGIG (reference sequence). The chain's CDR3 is CAWSVGFGTGGYNTEAFF. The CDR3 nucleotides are TGTGCCTGGAGTGTAGGATTCGGGACAGGGGGCTATAACACTGAAGCTTTCTTT.

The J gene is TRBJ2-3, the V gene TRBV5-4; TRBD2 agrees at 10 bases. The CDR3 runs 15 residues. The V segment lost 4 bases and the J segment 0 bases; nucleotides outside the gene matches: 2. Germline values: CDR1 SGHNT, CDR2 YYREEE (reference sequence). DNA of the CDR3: TGTGCCAGCAGCCTTAGCGGGAGGAGCACAGATACGCAGTATTTT. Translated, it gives CASSLSGRSTDTQYF.

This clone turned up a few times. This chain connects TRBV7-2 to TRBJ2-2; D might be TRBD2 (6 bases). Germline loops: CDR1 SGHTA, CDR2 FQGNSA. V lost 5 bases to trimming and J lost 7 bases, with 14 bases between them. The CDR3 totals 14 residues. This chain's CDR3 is CASSPRLEGGELFF. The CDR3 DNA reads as TGTGCCAGCAGCCCCCGACTAGAAGGCGGGGAGCTGTTTTTT.

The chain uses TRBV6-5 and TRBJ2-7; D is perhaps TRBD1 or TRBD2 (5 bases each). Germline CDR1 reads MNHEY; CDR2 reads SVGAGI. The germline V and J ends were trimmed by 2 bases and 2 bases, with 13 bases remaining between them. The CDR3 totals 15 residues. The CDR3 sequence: CASSYLGTKTYEQYF. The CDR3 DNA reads TGTGCCAGCAGTTACCTTGGGACCAAAACCTACGAGCAGTACTTC.

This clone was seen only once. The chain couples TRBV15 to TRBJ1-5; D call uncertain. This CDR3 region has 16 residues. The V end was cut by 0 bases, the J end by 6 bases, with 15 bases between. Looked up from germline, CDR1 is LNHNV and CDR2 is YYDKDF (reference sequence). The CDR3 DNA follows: TGTGCCACCAGCAGAGATCACCCAGCGCCAAGTCAGCCCCAGCATTTT. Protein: CATSRDHPAPSQPQHF.

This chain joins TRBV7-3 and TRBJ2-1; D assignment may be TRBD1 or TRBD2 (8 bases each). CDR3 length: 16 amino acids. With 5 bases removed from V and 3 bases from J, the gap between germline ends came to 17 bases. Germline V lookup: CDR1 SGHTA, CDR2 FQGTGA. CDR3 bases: TGTGCCAGCAGCCCAGGGGGCGCGGGAGGCTACAATGAGCAGTTCTTC. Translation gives CASSPGGAGGYNEQFF.

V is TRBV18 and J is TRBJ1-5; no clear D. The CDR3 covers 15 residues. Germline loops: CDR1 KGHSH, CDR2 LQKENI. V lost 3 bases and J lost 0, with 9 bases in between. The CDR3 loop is CASSPALGSNQPQHF. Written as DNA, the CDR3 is TGTGCCAGCTCACCCGCCCTCGGTAGCAATCAGCCCCAGCATTTT.

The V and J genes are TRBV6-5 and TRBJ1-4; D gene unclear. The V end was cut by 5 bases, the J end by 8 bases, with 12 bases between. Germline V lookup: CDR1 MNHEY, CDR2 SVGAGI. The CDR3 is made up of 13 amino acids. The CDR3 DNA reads TGTGCCAGCAGTCGGACGGAAATCGAAAAACTGTTTTTT. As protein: CASSRTEIEKLFF.

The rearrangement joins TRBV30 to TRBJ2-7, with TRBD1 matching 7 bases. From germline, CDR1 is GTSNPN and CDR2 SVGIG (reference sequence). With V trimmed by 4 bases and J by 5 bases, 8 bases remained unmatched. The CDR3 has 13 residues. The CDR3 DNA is TGTGCCTGGACGCCAGGGGGTATCCACGAGCAGTACTTC. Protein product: CAWTPGGIHEQYF. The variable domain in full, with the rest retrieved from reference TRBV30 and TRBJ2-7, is SQTIHQWPATLVQPVGSPLSLECTVEGTSNPNLYWYRQAAGRGLQLLFYSVGIGQISSEVPQNLSASRPQDRQFILSSKKLLLSDSGFYLCAWTPGGIHEQYFGPGTRLTVT.

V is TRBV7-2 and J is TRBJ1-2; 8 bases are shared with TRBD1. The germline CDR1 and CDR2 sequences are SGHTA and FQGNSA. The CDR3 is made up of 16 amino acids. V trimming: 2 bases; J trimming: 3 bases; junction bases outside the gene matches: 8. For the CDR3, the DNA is TGTGCCAGCAGCTTACGCGGGACAGGAGAGTACTATGGCTACACCTTC. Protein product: CASSLRGTGEYYGYTF.

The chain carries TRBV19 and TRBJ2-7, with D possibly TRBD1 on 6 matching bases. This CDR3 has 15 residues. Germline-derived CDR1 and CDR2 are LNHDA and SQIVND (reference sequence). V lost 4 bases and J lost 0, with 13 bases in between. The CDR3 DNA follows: TGTGCCAGTAGTACCGGACAGCCGAGCTCCTACGAGCAGTACTTC. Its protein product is CASSTGQPSSYEQYF.

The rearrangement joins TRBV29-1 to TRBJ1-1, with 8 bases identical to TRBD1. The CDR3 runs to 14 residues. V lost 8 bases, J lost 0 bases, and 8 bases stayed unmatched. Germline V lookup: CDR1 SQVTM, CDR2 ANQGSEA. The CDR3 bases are TGCAGCATAGGGACAGGCTTCATGAACACTGAAGCTTTCTTT. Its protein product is CSIGTGFMNTEAFF.

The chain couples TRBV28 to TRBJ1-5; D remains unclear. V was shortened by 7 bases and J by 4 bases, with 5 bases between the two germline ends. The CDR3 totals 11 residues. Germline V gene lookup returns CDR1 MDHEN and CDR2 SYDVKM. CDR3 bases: TGTGCCAGCAAAGGGAATCAGCCCCAGCATTTT. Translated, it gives CASKGNQPQHF. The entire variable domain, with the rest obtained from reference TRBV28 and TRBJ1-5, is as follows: DVKVTQSSRYLVKRTGEKVFLECVQDMDHENMFWYRQDPGLGLRLIYFSYDVKMKEKGDIPEGYSVSREKKERFSLILESASTNQTSMYLCASKGNQPQHFGDGTRLSIL.

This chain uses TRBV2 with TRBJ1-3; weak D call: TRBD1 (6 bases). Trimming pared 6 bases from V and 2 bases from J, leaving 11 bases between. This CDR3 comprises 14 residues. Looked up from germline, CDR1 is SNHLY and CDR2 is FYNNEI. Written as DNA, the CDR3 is TGTGCCAGCAGCCCGCAGGGGACTGGAAACACCATATATTTT. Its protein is CASSPQGTGNTIYF.

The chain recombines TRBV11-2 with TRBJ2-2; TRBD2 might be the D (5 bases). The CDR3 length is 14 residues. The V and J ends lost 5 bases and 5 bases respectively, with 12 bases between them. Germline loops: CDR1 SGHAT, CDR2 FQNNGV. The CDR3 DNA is TGTGCCAGCAGCCGGATCCCGGGAACCGGGGAGCTGTTTTTT. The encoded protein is CASSRIPGTGELFF.

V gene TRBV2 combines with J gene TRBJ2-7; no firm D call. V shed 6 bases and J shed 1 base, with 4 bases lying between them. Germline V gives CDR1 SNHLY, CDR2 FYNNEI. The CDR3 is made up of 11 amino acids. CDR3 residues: CASSASYEQYF. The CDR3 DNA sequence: TGTGCCAGCAGCGCGTCCTACGAGCAGTACTTC.

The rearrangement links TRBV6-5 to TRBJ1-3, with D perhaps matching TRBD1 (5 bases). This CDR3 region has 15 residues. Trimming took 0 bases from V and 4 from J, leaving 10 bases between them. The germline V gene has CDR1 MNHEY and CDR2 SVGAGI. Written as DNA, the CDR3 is TGTGCCAGCAGTTACTCAGGGGCTAGGGGAAACACCATATATTTT. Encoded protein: CASSYSGARGNTIYF.

The CDR3 DNA reads TGTGCCAGCAGAGATAGCAATCAGCCCCAGCATTTT. Encoded protein: CASRDSNQPQHF. The chain joins TRBV28 to TRBJ1-5, with D hard to call. Germline V gene sequence: CDR1 MDHEN, CDR2 SYDVKM. V lost 6 bases and J 0 bases, leaving 3 bases between the germline ends. This CDR3 is built from 12 residues.

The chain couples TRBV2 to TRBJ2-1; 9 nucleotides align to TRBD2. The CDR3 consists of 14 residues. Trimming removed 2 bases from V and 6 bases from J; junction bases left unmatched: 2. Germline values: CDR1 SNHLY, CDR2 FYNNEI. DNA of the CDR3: TGTGCCAGCAGTGAACTAGCGGGGCCCAATGAGCAGTTCTTC. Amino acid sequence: CASSELAGPNEQFF.

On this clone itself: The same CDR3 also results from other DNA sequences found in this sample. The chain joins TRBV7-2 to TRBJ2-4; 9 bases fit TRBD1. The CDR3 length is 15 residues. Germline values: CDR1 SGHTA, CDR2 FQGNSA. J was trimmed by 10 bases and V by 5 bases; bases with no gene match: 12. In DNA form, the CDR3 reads TGTGCCAGCAGCGGCTCGACAGGGGGAAGGAATATTCAGTACTTC. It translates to CASSGSTGGRNIQYF. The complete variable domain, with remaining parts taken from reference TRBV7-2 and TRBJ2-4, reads GAGVSQSPSNKVTEKGKDVELRCDPISGHTALYWYRQSLGQGLEFLIYFQGNSAPDKSGLPSDRFSAERTGGSVSTLTIQRTQQEDSAVYLCASSGSTGGRNIQYFGAGTRLSVL.

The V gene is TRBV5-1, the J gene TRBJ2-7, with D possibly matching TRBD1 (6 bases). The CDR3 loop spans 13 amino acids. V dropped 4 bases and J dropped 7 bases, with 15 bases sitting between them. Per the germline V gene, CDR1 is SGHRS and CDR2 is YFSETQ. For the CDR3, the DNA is TGCGCCAGCAGCCAGACTTTGGGGGCAGAGCAGTACTTC. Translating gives CASSQTLGAEQYF.

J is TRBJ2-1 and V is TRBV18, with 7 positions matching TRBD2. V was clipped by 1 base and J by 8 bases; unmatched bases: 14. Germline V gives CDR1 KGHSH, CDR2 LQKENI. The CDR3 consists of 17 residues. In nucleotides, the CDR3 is TGTGCCAGCTCACCACGGTCAACGAAGCGGGGTAGGTATGAGCAGTTCTTC. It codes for CASSPRSTKRGRYEQFF.

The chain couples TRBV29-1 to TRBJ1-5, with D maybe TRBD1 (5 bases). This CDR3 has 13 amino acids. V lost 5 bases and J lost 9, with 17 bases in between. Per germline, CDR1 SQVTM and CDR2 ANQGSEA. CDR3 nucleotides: TGCAGCGTTTCCTTGGAGGGGAGGGGGCCCCAGCATTTT. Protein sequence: CSVSLEGRGPQHF.

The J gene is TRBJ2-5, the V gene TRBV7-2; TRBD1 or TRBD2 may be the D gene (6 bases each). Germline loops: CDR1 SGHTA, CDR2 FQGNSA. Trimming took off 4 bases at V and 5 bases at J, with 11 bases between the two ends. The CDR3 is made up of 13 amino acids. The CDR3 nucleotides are TGTGCCAGCAGCTCCCACGGGGGCGAGACCCAGTACTTC. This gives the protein CASSSHGGETQYF.

CDR3 DNA sequence: TGTGCCAGCAGCCCTCGAGGCGCAGGGAACACTGAAGCTTTCTTT. This gives the protein CASSPRGAGNTEAFF. The chain couples TRBV5-4 to TRBJ1-1; no definite D call. Trimming left V 4 bases short and J 1 base short, with 14 bases between. This CDR3 has 15 residues. In germline, CDR1 is SGHNT, CDR2 YYREEE (reference sequence).

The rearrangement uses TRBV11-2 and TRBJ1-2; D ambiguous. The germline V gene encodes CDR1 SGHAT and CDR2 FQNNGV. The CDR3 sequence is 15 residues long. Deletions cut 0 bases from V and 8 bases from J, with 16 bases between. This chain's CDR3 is CASSLDLGKSGGYTF. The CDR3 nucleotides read TGTGCCAGCAGCTTAGATCTGGGGAAGTCCGGGGGCTACACCTTC.

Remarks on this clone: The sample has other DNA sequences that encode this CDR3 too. The CDR3 reads CASSTLSRGAGANVLTF. CDR3 DNA sequence: TGTGCCAGCAGCACCCTATCCCGGGGGGCTGGGGCCAACGTCCTGACTTTC. This sequence joins TRBV9 and TRBJ2-6; TRBD2 aligns across 7 bases. CDR3 size: 17 residues. CDR1 is SGDLS and CDR2 is YYNGEE in the germline V gene. The J segment lost 2 bases and the V segment lost 4 bases, leaving 9 bases of the junction unmatched.

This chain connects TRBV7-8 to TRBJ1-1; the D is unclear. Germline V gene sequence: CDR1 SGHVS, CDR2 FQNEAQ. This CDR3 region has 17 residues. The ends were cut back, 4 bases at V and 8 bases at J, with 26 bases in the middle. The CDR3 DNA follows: TGTGCCAGCAGCTCTTCCATACGACGGGCTCCCTTCCGCGAAGCTTTCTTT. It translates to CASSSSIRRAPFREAFF.

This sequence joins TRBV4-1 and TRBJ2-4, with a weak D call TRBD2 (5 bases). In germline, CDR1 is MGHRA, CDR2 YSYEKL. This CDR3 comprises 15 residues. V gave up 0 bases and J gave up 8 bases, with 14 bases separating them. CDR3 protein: CASSQEERALDIQYF. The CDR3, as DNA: TGCGCCAGCAGCCAAGAGGAGAGGGCCCTAGACATTCAGTACTTC.

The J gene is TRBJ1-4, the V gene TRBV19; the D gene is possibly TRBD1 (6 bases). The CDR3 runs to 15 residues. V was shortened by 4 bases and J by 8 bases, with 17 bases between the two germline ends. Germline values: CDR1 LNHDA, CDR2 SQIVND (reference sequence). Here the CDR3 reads CASSTSQGGGEKLFF. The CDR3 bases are TGTGCCAGTAGTACGTCACAGGGAGGAGGGGAAAAACTGTTTTTT.